These 23 T cell receptor beta chains were sequenced from one sample in a study of blood T cell repertoires in COVID-19. The method was immunoSEQ multiplex PCR; TCRdb's version includes in-frame clones alone and lacks a portion of them. This sample has under 150,000 clones, with over 65% found just once. The sequenced sample consisted of peripheral blood. These receptors were taken from a woman in her 40s with acute or convalescent COVID-19.

The chain employs TRBV6-1 and TRBJ1-1; no definite D call. Germline V gene sequence: CDR1 MNHNS, CDR2 SASEGT. V lost 1 base, J lost 10 bases, and 7 bases lay in between. CDR3 length equals 11 residues. This chain's CDR3 is CASSEERGAFF. The CDR3 nucleotides read TGTGCCAGCAGTGAAGAGCGGGGAGCTTTCTTT.

The table lists this clone with a few counts. The rearrangement joins TRBV6-5 to TRBJ2-7; 9 nucleotides match TRBD1. CDR3 size: 14 residues. From germline, CDR1 is MNHEY and CDR2 SVGAGI. V shed 9 bases, J shed 6 bases, and the junction held 12 bases outside the gene matches. The CDR3 region has the DNA TGTGCCAGTAAGGGACAGGGAAAGGAGGCCGAGCAGTACTTC. Translating it yields CASKGQGKEAEQYF.

This sequence joins TRBV19 and TRBJ1-6; a possible D gene is TRBD1 (6 bases). The ends were cut back, 3 bases at V and 3 bases at J, with 24 bases in the middle. The CDR3 length is 20 residues. Germline V gene sequence: CDR1 LNHDA, CDR2 SQIVND (reference sequence). The CDR3 DNA follows: TGTGCCAGTAGTATGTATCCTCTTGGGGCAGGGGCCAGCTATAATTCACCCCTCCACTTT. It codes for CASSMYPLGAGASYNSPLHF.

The chain is built from TRBV6-5 and TRBJ1-1; 8 positions match TRBD1. The CDR3 is 12 amino acids. Unmatched junction bases numbered 4, after V lost 2 bases and J lost 11 bases. Germline loops: CDR1 MNHEY, CDR2 SVGAGI. The CDR3 spells CASSYPGQAAFF. CDR3 nucleotide sequence: TGTGCCAGCAGTTACCCGGGACAGGCGGCTTTCTTT.

This chain's CDR3 is CASSYYGDYGYTF. In DNA form, the CDR3 reads TGTGCCAGCAGTTACTACGGGGACTATGGCTACACCTTC. This chain uses TRBV6-5 with TRBJ1-2, with D uncertain. The CDR3 extends over 13 amino acids. From germline, CDR1 is MNHEY and CDR2 SVGAGI. V gave up 1 base and J gave up 3 bases, with 6 bases separating them.

J is TRBJ2-1 and V is TRBV5-1; 9 positions match TRBD2. The CDR3 covers 16 residues. The V gene end was trimmed by 0 bases and the J gene end by 2 bases; junction bases not matched to a gene: 3. Germline V CDR1 and CDR2: SGHRS, YFSETQ. Here the CDR3 reads CASSLAPSGTYNEQFF. The CDR3 DNA sequence: TGCGCCAGCAGCTTGGCGCCTAGCGGGACCTACAATGAGCAGTTCTTC.

The table lists this clone with a few counts. The chain employs TRBV19 and TRBJ2-7, with 7 bases matching TRBD2. The germline V gene has CDR1 LNHDA and CDR2 SQIVND (reference sequence). After removal of 4 bases from V and 7 bases from J, the junction contained 7 bases not matched to a gene. This CDR3 is built from 13 residues. In nucleotides, the CDR3 is TGTGCCAGTAGTACCCACGGGGGGTATGAGCAGTACTTC. Residues: CASSTHGGYEQYF.

V usage is TRBV18 and J usage is TRBJ1-2; D perhaps matches TRBD1 (6 bases). Trimming left V 3 bases short and J 4 bases short, with 15 bases between. CDR1 KGHSH and CDR2 LQKENI come from the germline V gene. The CDR3 totals 15 residues. CDR3 coding DNA: TGTGCCAGCTCACCGCAGATCTCAGGGGTCTATGGCTACACCTTC. Protein sequence: CASSPQISGVYGYTF.

Only one count was recorded for this clone. The J gene is TRBJ1-1, the V gene TRBV18; 8 bases match TRBD1. The trim removed 6 bases at V and 2 bases at J, leaving 5 bases unmatched. The germline V gene has CDR1 KGHSH and CDR2 LQKENI. The CDR3 totals 14 residues. CDR3 coding DNA: TGTGCCAGCTCCGCAGGGGGCCCCAACACTGAAGCTTTCTTT. Translation gives CASSAGGPNTEAFF.

The CDR3 reads CAWSVGGAGELFF. Here the CDR3 DNA reads TGTGCCTGGAGTGTGGGCGGGGCAGGGGAGCTGTTTTTT. The chain is built from TRBV30 and TRBJ2-2, with D maybe TRBD2 (6 bases). CDR1 GTSNPN and CDR2 SVGIG come from the germline V gene (reference sequence). V dropped 0 bases and J dropped 8 bases, with 10 bases sitting between them. CDR3 length: 13 residues.

The J gene is TRBJ2-1, the V gene TRBV7-3; weak D call: TRBD1 (6 bases). CDR3 length: 15 residues. Germline loops: CDR1 SGHTA, CDR2 FQGTGA. Trimming pared 4 bases from V and 0 bases from J, leaving 10 bases between. The CDR3 DNA is TGTGCCAGCAGCTCAGGACAGAGCTCCTACAATGAGCAGTTCTTC. The encoded protein is CASSSGQSSYNEQFF.

The V and J genes are TRBV5-1 and TRBJ2-2; 13 nucleotides agree with TRBD2. The junction had 4 bases not matched to a gene; V was cut back by 2 bases and J by 0 bases. This CDR3 is 18 amino acids long. Germline-derived CDR1 and CDR2 are SGHRS and YFSETQ. CDR3 protein: CASSFGLAGASNTGELFF. The DNA for the CDR3 is TGCGCCAGCAGCTTTGGACTAGCGGGGGCCTCGAACACCGGGGAGCTGTTTTTT.

The chain carries TRBV4-2 and TRBJ1-3; TRBD1 is a possible D gene (6 bases). CDR3 length: 14 amino acids. Trimming stripped 8 bases from V and 8 bases from J, with 19 bases between. Germline CDR1 LGHNA, CDR2 YNFKEQ. The CDR3 reads CASSTTGQGDTIYF. DNA of the CDR3: TGTGCCAGCTCGACGACGGGACAAGGGGACACCATATATTTT.

V usage is TRBV6-1 and J usage is TRBJ1-2; D might be TRBD1 (5 bases). V was shortened by 10 bases and J by 6 bases, with 12 bases between the two germline ends. Germline V gene lookup returns CDR1 MNHNS and CDR2 SASEGT. The CDR3 contains 11 residues. The CDR3 nucleotides read TGTGCCACCTCGGACACCAATGGCTACACCTTC. This sequence encodes CATSDTNGYTF.

This clone was found once. This chain connects TRBV11-3 to TRBJ1-1; D unclear. The germline V gene encodes CDR1 SGHNT and CDR2 YENEEA. The CDR3 extends over 13 amino acids. V lost 1 base to trimming and J lost 6 bases, with 9 bases between them. CDR3 in amino acids: CASSLVAEAEAFF. DNA for the CDR3: TGTGCCAGCAGCTTAGTCGCCGAGGCTGAAGCTTTCTTT.

The chain combines TRBV7-7 with TRBJ2-5, with 14 positions matching TRBD2. V was pared by 2 bases and J by 2 bases, with 7 bases of the junction left unmatched. Germline V gene sequence: CDR1 SSHAT, CDR2 FNYEAQ (reference sequence). This CDR3 has 18 residues. The CDR3 loop reads CASSLQTSGGEIQETQYF. DNA for the CDR3: TGTGCCAGCAGCTTACAGACTAGCGGGGGGGAAATACAAGAGACCCAGTACTTC. Filled out from reference TRBV7-7 and TRBJ2-5, the complete variable domain reads GAGVSQSPRYKVTKRGQDVTLRCDPISSHATLYWYQQALGQGPEFLTYFNYEAQPDKSGLPSDRFSAERPEGSISTLTIQRTEQRDSAMYRCASSLQTSGGEIQETQYFGPGTRLLVL.

V and J are TRBV20-1 and TRBJ1-3; no clear D gene. V was shortened by 3 bases and J by 3 bases, with 9 bases between the two germline ends. CDR1 and CDR2 from the germline V gene are DFQATT and SNEGSKA (reference sequence). CDR3 length: 13 amino acids. Here the CDR3 reads CSASPDYGNTIYF. The CDR3 DNA reads TGCAGTGCTAGTCCGGACTATGGAAACACCATATATTTT.

V is TRBV30 and J is TRBJ2-2; 7 nucleotides agree with TRBD2. The V gene end was trimmed by 3 bases and the J gene end by 4 bases; junction bases not matched to a gene: 8. This CDR3 region has 15 residues. Germline V lookup: CDR1 GTSNPN, CDR2 SVGIG (reference sequence). CDR3 DNA: TGTGCCTGGAGGGGCGGGGGAGTCGGCACCGGGGAGCTGTTTTTT. Amino acids: CAWRGGGVGTGELFF. Filled out from reference TRBV30 and TRBJ2-2, the complete variable domain reads SQTIHQWPATLVQPVGSPLSLECTVEGTSNPNLYWYRQAAGRGLQLLFYSVGIGQISSEVPQNLSASRPQDRQFILSSKKLLLSDSGFYLCAWRGGGVGTGELFFGEGSRLTVL.

This chain connects TRBV6-1 to TRBJ1-5; 8 bases line up with TRBD1. Per germline, CDR1 MNHNS and CDR2 SASEGT. The CDR3 has 13 residues. V shed 3 bases and J 6 bases; nucleotides not matched to a gene: 1. This chain's CDR3 is CASSDRGLQPQHF. CDR3 nucleotide sequence: TGTGCCAGCAGTGACAGGGGGCTTCAGCCCCAGCATTTT.

The chain couples TRBV7-2 to TRBJ2-5; tentatively, D is TRBD1 (6 bases). Trimming shortened V by 5 bases and J by 2 bases, and 18 bases separated the two germline ends. CDR3 length: 16 residues. Germline V lookup: CDR1 SGHTA, CDR2 FQGNSA. CDR3 DNA sequence: TGTGCCAGCAGCCTGACGGACAGCCCCCCTCAAGAGACCCAGTACTTC. This gives the protein CASSLTDSPPQETQYF.

The chain has TRBV15 and TRBJ1-1; possibly TRBD1 for D (5 bases). Germline V gene lookup returns CDR1 LNHNV and CDR2 YYDKDF (reference sequence). The ends were cut back, 1 base at V and 4 bases at J, with 7 bases in the middle. This CDR3 comprises 13 residues. CDR3 amino acids: CATSRVQGTEAFF. For the CDR3, the DNA is TGTGCCACCAGCAGAGTTCAGGGCACTGAAGCTTTCTTT. Supplemented by reference TRBV15 and TRBJ1-1, the full variable domain reads DAMVIQNPRYQVTQFGKPVTLSCSQTLNHNVMYWYQQKSSQAPKLLFHYYDKDFNNEADTPDNFQSRRPNTSFCFLDIRSPGLGDTAMYLCATSRVQGTEAFFGQGTRLTVV.

The CDR3: CASSSLGQPASPLHF. The CDR3 bases are TGTGCCAGCAGTAGCCTCGGACAGCCCGCTTCACCCCTCCACTTT. The chain carries TRBV27 and TRBJ1-6, with a possible D match to TRBD1 (6 bases). Trimming left V 5 bases short and J 9 bases short, with 17 bases between. This CDR3 is built from 15 residues. In germline, CDR1 is MNHEY, CDR2 SMNVEV (reference sequence).

The chain carries TRBV3-1 (or the pseudogene TRBV3-2) and TRBJ1-4, with D unresolved. V was shortened by 0 bases and J by 8 bases, with 13 bases between the two germline ends. This CDR3 has 15 amino acids. From germline, CDR1 is LGHDT and CDR2 YNNKEL (reference sequence). The CDR3 protein is CASSQEGRGNEKLFF. CDR3 in DNA: TGTGCCAGCAGCCAAGAGGGCCGGGGAAACGAAAAACTGTTTTTT.